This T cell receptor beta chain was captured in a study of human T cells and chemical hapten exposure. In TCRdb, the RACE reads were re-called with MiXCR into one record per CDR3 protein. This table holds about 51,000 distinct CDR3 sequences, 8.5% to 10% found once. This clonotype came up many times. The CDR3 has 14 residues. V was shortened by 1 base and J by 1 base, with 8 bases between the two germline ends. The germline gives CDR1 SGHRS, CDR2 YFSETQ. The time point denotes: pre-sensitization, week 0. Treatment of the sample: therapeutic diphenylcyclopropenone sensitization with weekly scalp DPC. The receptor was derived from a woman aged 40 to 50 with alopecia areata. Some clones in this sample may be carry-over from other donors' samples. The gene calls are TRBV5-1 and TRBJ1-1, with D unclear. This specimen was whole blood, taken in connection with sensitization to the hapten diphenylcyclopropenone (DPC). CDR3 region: CASSLSWGNTEAFF. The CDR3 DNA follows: TGCGCCAGCAGCTTGTCCTGGGGGAACACTGAAGCTTTCTTT.